The 9 T cell receptor beta chains below come from one sample, sequenced in a study of blood T cell repertoires in COVID-19. Assay: immunoSEQ multiplex PCR; the TCRdb copy retains only in-frame clones and omits some. Among around 260,000 clones, 70% to 90% were seen once, and the ten largest hold 3.5% to 5.5%. Input material: PBMCs or T cells enriched from blood (not recorded which). The receptors here all came from a woman aged 25 to 45 who had recovered from COVID-19.

J is TRBJ2-3 and V is TRBV3-1 (or the pseudogene TRBV3-2); tentative D call: TRBD1 (6 bases). V was shortened by 1 base and J by 5 bases, with 10 bases between the two germline ends. The CDR3 loop spans 14 amino acids. Germline-derived CDR1 and CDR2 are LGHDT and YNNKEL (reference sequence). In DNA, the CDR3 is TGTGCCAGCAGCCAAGTTCAGGGGCAAGATACGCAGTATTTT. It encodes CASSQVQGQDTQYF.

The chain carries TRBV20-1 and TRBJ2-5; a possible D gene is TRBD2 (5 bases). The CDR3 has 10 residues. V was pared by 7 bases and J by 3 bases, with 6 bases between. Germline CDR1 and CDR2: DFQATT and SNEGSKA (reference sequence). The DNA for the CDR3 is TGCAGTGTGGGAGAAGAGACCCAGTACTTC. It codes for CSVGEETQYF.

The chain joins TRBV6-5 to TRBJ1-1; D uncertain. This CDR3 comprises 12 residues. The germline CDR1 and CDR2 sequences are MNHEY and SVGAGI. Deletions cut 10 bases from V and 2 bases from J, with 11 bases between. Written as DNA, the CDR3 is TGTGCCACCCAGACTGTAAACACTGAAGCTTTCTTT. Its protein product is CATQTVNTEAFF.

The chain joins TRBV27 to TRBJ2-1; D uncertain. Between the trimmed V and J ends, which lost 4 bases and 0 bases, there was a span of 10 bases. The CDR3 runs 15 residues. Germline CDR1 MNHEY, CDR2 SMNVEV (reference sequence). CDR3 in amino acids: CASSSLSSSYNEQFF. The CDR3 nucleotides are TGTGCCAGCAGTTCCCTTTCTAGCTCCTACAATGAGCAGTTCTTC.

The rearrangement links TRBV18 to TRBJ2-7, with 9 bases matching TRBD1. J gave up 6 bases and V 3 bases, and 6 bases lay outside the gene matches. The germline CDR1 and CDR2 sequences are KGHSH and LQKENI. There are 14 residues in the CDR3. CDR3 region: CASSPGTGRIEQYF. The CDR3 DNA follows: TGTGCCAGCTCACCCGGGACAGGGAGGATCGAGCAGTACTTC.

The J gene is TRBJ1-1, the V gene TRBV21-1; the DNA was not used to check the table's D call, TRBD1. TRBV21-1 is a documented pseudogene. The CDR3 has 16 residues. Written as DNA, the CDR3 is TGTGCCAGCAGCAAAAAACCCGGGACAGGCGACCCTGAAGCTTTCTTT. This codes for CASSKKPGTGDPEAFF.

The genes are TRBV24-1 and TRBJ1-2; D is undetermined. Between the trimmed V and J ends, which lost 5 bases and 2 bases, there was a span of 5 bases. CDR1 and CDR2 from the germline V gene are KGHDR and SFDVKD. This CDR3 has 12 residues. CDR3 DNA sequence: TGTGCCACCAGTGGGCCAAACTATGGCTACACCTTC. Protein product: CATSGPNYGYTF.

V usage is TRBV7-3 and J usage is TRBJ2-3, with a tentative D call TRBD2 (6 bases). There are 14 residues in the CDR3. From germline, CDR1 is SGHTA and CDR2 FQGTGA. The ends were cut back, 3 bases at V and 3 bases at J, with 10 bases in the middle. DNA for the CDR3: TGTGCCAGCAGCTTGGAGGGGTTTACAGATACGCAGTATTTT. Its translation: CASSLEGFTDTQYF.

The rearrangement links TRBV11-2 to TRBJ2-7, with TRBD1 as a possible D gene (5 bases). Trimming left V 6 bases short and J 3 bases short, with 9 bases between. The CDR3 is 12 amino acids. Germline CDR1 and CDR2: SGHAT and FQNNGV. The CDR3 sequence is CASSSGYYEQYF. The CDR3 nucleotides read TGTGCCAGCAGTTCAGGGTACTACGAGCAGTACTTC.